The entry that follows covers one T cell receptor beta chain sequence. Its specificity is unknown. The data stem from a study of blood T cells in healthy people across ages. Through a sample-barcoded 5' primer and a J-beta primer mix, a second PCR was run for roughly 6 to 11 cycles. TCRdb reprocessed the 5' RACE reads via MiXCR and lists one record per CDR3 protein. The sample holds some 760,000 distinct CDR3 sequences, roughly 25% seen once. The study's findings and limits: Both naive CD4+ cell counts and diversity were greater in long-lived donors than in aged donors.

This sample also belongs to another study, concerning T cells of mothers and their children.

Sequenced: blood. This TCR was sampled from a boy aged 5 to 17 in good health.

Written as DNA, the CDR3 is TGTGCCAGCAGTCCAGGGAATCCCCACCGCTACGAGCAGTACTTC. Amino acid sequence: CASSPGNPHRYEQYF. This chain connects TRBV27 to TRBJ2-7; perhaps TRBD1 as D (5 bases). The germline gives CDR1 MNHEY, CDR2 SMNVEV (reference sequence). The CDR3 covers 15 residues. V was cut by 5 bases and J by 3 bases, with 17 bases left in between.